This record looks at one TCR beta chain sequence and its context. What it binds is not known. The source of the sample is a study of cytomegalovirus exposure and HLA in healthy donors. Study-wide points: Through in vitro validation, three CMV-associated chains were shown to be specific for CMV antigens. In a later analysis, specific HLA alleles were associated with 15,000 or so TCR beta sequences at a 0.05 false discovery rate. What was likely a sequencing artifact was a cluster of highly shared sequence variants. TCR beta chains numbering some 160 were designated cytomegalovirus-associated.

The PCR was carried out with 60 Vbeta primers and 13 Jbeta primers. The assay was immunoSEQ multiplex PCR, and TCRdb's table has in-frame clones only and misses some. The sample has 55,000 to 70,000 clones, around 61% seen once; the top ten hold roughly 3%. CDR1 and CDR2 (germline): SGHRS, YFSETQ. With 3 bases clipped from V and 5 bases from J, the junction kept 11 bases outside the gene matches. The CDR3 is 16 residues long. This clonotype was obtained from a woman aged 50 to 60 in good health and CMV-seronegative. Sequencing was carried out using PBMCs. V is TRBV5-1 and J is TRBJ1-1; 9 nucleotides line up with TRBD1. CDR3 in DNA: TGCGCCAGCAGCTCCTCTACCGGGACAGGGAGGACTGAAGCTTTCTTT. Protein: CASSSSTGTGRTEAFF. Drawing the rest from reference TRBV5-1 and TRBJ1-1, the complete variable domain is KAGVTQTPRYLIKTRGQQVTLSCSPISGHRSVSWYQQTPGQGLQFLFEYFSETQRNKGNFPGRFSGRQFSNSRSEMNVSTLELGDSALYLCASSSSTGTGRTEAFFGQGTRLTVV.